This TCR beta chain was profiled in a study of shared clonotypes between healthy human individuals. The protocol was immunoSEQ multiplex PCR, while the TCRdb copy is restricted to in-frame clones and leaves out a portion. The table lists about 450,000 clones, 79% of them singletons. There are 14 residues in the CDR3. Between the trimmed V and J ends, which lost 1 base and 3 bases, there was a span of 8 bases. Germline V gene sequence: CDR1 SGHRS, CDR2 YFSETQ. This sequence was found in a woman between 40 and 55 years old in good health. Some clones in this sample may be carry-over from other donors' samples. Sequencing was performed on PBMCs. The rearrangement joins TRBV5-1 to TRBJ1-3; D is perhaps TRBD1 (6 bases). In DNA, the CDR3 is TGCGCCAGCAGCTTGACAGGGTTTGGAAACACCATATATTTT. Translated, it gives CASSLTGFGNTIYF.